These 30 T cell receptor beta chains were all obtained from the same sample, sequenced in a study of Ad26.COV2.S vaccination and SARS-CoV-2 variants. As to treatment: 15 to 20 received Ad26.COV2.S at low or high dose, single or two shots; roughly 5 received placebo; per-sample allocation not given. After the first vaccine or placebo injection, samples were drawn on day 63. Clones were read by immunoSEQ multiplex PCR, and TCRdb kept only the in-frame ones, dropping some. Counted here are 440,000 or so clones, about 90% occurring once; the ten biggest clones make up about 4.5%. This specimen was peripheral blood, taken in a trial of Ad26.COV2.S vaccine versus placebo. All receptors come from a person aged 18-65 years who received the Ad26.COV2.S COVID-19 vaccine or a placebo.

The V gene is TRBV7-3, the J gene TRBJ2-5, with TRBD1 identical over 9 bases. Trimming at V came to 5 bases and at J to 5 bases, leaving 6 bases not matched to a gene. The CDR3 covers 14 residues. Germline CDR1 is SGHTA and CDR2 is FQGTGA. CDR3 bases: TGTGCCAGCAGCCAGGACAGGGGTTCCGAGACCCAGTACTTC. Translation: CASSQDRGSETQYF.

The chain recombines TRBV5-1 with TRBJ2-7, with 12 bases that match TRBD2. V shed 6 bases and J 1 base; nucleotides not matched to a gene: 5. Germline lookup yields CDR1 SGHRS and CDR2 YFSETQ. The CDR3 has 15 amino acids. CDR3 nucleotides: TGCGCCAGCAAGACTAGCGGGAGTAGTTCCTACGAGCAGTACTTC. Amino acids: CASKTSGSSSYEQYF.

This clone was seen just once. This chain connects TRBV18 to TRBJ2-7; D is unresolved. The V gene lost 0 bases and the J gene lost 4 bases, with 13 bases spanning the gap. Germline assignment: CDR1 KGHSH and CDR2 LQKENI. This CDR3 has 15 residues. DNA of the CDR3: TGTGCCAGCTCACCACCGTTCGTCGAGCCTTACGAGCAGTACTTC. The encoded protein is CASSPPFVEPYEQYF.

This chain uses TRBV5-4 with TRBJ1-3; perhaps TRBD1 as D (6 bases). The germline CDR1 and CDR2 sequences are SGHNT and YYREEE (reference sequence). With 3 bases removed from V and 0 bases from J, the gap between germline ends came to 10 bases. The CDR3 extends over 15 amino acids. Written as DNA, the CDR3 is TGTGCCAGCAGCTGGGGGCAGAACTCTGGAAACACCATATATTTT. Protein sequence: CASSWGQNSGNTIYF.

This chain uses TRBV4-1 with TRBJ1-1, with D unresolved. Germline V gives CDR1 MGHRA, CDR2 YSYEKL. V was cut by 0 bases and J by 4 bases, with 3 bases left in between. The CDR3 consists of 12 residues. DNA for the CDR3: TGCGCCAGCAGCCAAGATTCCACTGAAGCTTTCTTT. It translates to CASSQDSTEAFF.

The chain uses TRBV19 and TRBJ1-6; 8 bases match TRBD1. Germline CDR1 and CDR2: LNHDA and SQIVND (reference sequence). V lost 4 bases, J lost 8 bases, and 4 bases stayed unmatched. The CDR3 contains 14 residues. CDR3 sequence reads: CASSTGTGYSPLHF. In DNA, the CDR3 is TGTGCCAGTAGTACCGGGACAGGTTATTCACCCCTCCACTTT.

This rearrangement joins TRBV3-1 (or the pseudogene TRBV3-2) to TRBJ2-3, with 9 bases fitting TRBD2. V dropped 4 bases and J dropped 0; count of bases not matched to a gene: 8. Germline CDR1 and CDR2: LGHDT and YNNKEL (reference sequence). This CDR3 contains 17 residues. Written as DNA, the CDR3 is TGTGCCAGCAGCCCGATACTAGCGGGCCGAAGCACAGATACGCAGTATTTT. Protein product: CASSPILAGRSTDTQYF.

This clone showed up just once. The CDR3 sequence: CASSLLAGFYEQYF. As DNA, the CDR3 is TGTGCCAGCAGCTTACTAGCGGGCTTCTACGAGCAGTACTTC. The chain has TRBV7-8 and TRBJ2-7; 8 nucleotides agree with TRBD2. The CDR3 totals 14 residues. CDR1 SGHVS and CDR2 FQNEAQ come from the germline V gene. V was clipped by 2 bases and J by 3 bases; unmatched bases: 3.

The genes are TRBV7-8 and TRBJ2-7; 7 bases agree with TRBD1. The CDR3 loop spans 13 amino acids. Looked up from germline, CDR1 is SGHVS and CDR2 is FQNEAQ. V shed 3 bases, J shed 6 bases, and the junction held 5 bases outside the gene matches. The CDR3 protein is CASSLRQGGEQYF. Here the CDR3 DNA reads TGTGCCAGCAGCTTGCGACAGGGCGGCGAGCAGTACTTC.

J is TRBJ2-7 and V is TRBV6-2 or TRBV6-3; unclear D gene. The CDR3 extends over 16 amino acids. Germline CDR1 reads MNHEY; CDR2 reads SVGEGT. With 4 bases removed from V and 1 base from J, the gap between germline ends came to 17 bases. CDR3: CASSFVVRSRSYEQYF. The CDR3 nucleotides read TGTGCCAGCAGTTTCGTCGTCAGGAGTAGATCCTACGAGCAGTACTTC.

The chain joins TRBV28 to TRBJ2-7; 10 positions match TRBD2. This CDR3 is built from 12 residues. Looked up from germline, CDR1 is MDHEN and CDR2 is SYDVKM. J lost 8 bases, V lost 11 bases, and 9 bases had no gene match. The CDR3 nucleotides are TGTGCCGCAAGCGGGAGGGTCGGCAAGCAGTACTTC. Amino acid sequence: CAASGRVGKQYF.

The chain joins TRBV24-1 to TRBJ2-7; D gene uncertain. Trimming stripped 4 bases from V and 3 bases from J, with 9 bases between. Germline V CDR1 and CDR2: KGHDR, SFDVKD. The CDR3 runs to 13 residues. CDR3 nucleotides: TGTGCCACCAGTGACCCGACCAACTACGAGCAGTACTTC. Its protein is CATSDPTNYEQYF.

V and J are TRBV2 and TRBJ1-2; D is possibly TRBD1 (6 bases). Per the germline V gene, CDR1 is SNHLY and CDR2 is FYNNEI. V was shortened by 4 bases and J by 4 bases, with 16 bases between the two germline ends. CDR3 length: 15 amino acids. The CDR3 DNA reads TGTGCCAGCAGTGTCGGACAGCTGTTAGGCTATGGCTACACCTTC. Translating gives CASSVGQLLGYGYTF.

V usage is TRBV6-5 and J usage is TRBJ2-5; 7 bases align to TRBD2. Trimming cost V 5 bases and J 9 bases; bases outside gene matches: 15. From germline, CDR1 is MNHEY and CDR2 SVGAGI. CDR3 length: 15 amino acids. DNA of the CDR3: TGTGCCAGCAGTCGGGAGGAGGTTGGCGAGAGACCCCAGTACTTC. Translated: CASSREEVGERPQYF.

The chain joins TRBV4-2 to TRBJ2-4; D is perhaps TRBD1 (6 bases). Per germline, CDR1 LGHNA and CDR2 YNFKEQ. The CDR3 is made up of 17 amino acids. V dropped 0 bases and J dropped 0 bases, with 12 bases sitting between them. CDR3 region: CASSQEVGHQAKNIQYF. The DNA of the CDR3 is TGTGCCAGCAGCCAAGAAGTGGGACACCAAGCCAAAAACATTCAGTACTTC.

The rearrangement uses TRBV7-9 and TRBJ2-7; TRBD1 aligns across 10 bases. The CDR3 totals 15 residues. After removal of 5 bases from V and 4 bases from J, the junction contained 8 bases not matched to a gene. Germline CDR1 reads SEHNR; CDR2 reads FQNEAQ (reference sequence). The CDR3 is CASSPQGQGRYEQYF. CDR3 sequence (DNA): TGTGCCAGCAGCCCCCAGGGACAGGGGAGGTACGAGCAGTACTTC.

The V call is TRBV11-2, the J call TRBJ2-7, with D perhaps TRBD2 (5 bases). Between the trimmed V and J ends, which lost 5 bases and 0 bases, there was a span of 11 bases. The CDR3 is 14 amino acids. The V gene's germline CDR1 is SGHAT and CDR2 FQNNGV. The CDR3: CASSKQTTSYEQYF. The CDR3 bases are TGTGCCAGCAGCAAGCAGACTACCTCCTACGAGCAGTACTTC.

The chain has TRBV18 and TRBJ2-5; 7 bases fit TRBD1. Germline V CDR1 and CDR2: KGHSH, LQKENI. V was clipped by 4 bases and J by 5 bases; unmatched bases: 10. The CDR3 runs 15 residues. CDR3 sequence: CASSQVDRAGETQYF. As DNA, the CDR3 is TGTGCCAGCTCACAAGTCGACAGGGCCGGGGAGACCCAGTACTTC.

This rearrangement joins TRBV5-1 to TRBJ2-1; D is unclear. Germline V gene data show CDR1 as SGHRS and CDR2 as YFSETQ. CDR3 length: 13 amino acids. The ends were cut back, 3 bases at V and 8 bases at J, with 12 bases in the middle. CDR3 region: CASSSGGLDEQFF. Written as DNA, the CDR3 is TGCGCCAGCAGCTCCGGTGGGTTGGATGAGCAGTTCTTC.

This rearrangement joins TRBV28 to TRBJ1-1, with no clear D. This CDR3 region has 13 residues. Trimming took off 2 bases at V and 1 base at J, with 5 bases between the two ends. Germline loops: CDR1 MDHEN, CDR2 SYDVKM. The CDR3: CASSLRENTEAFF. CDR3 nucleotides: TGTGCCAGCAGTTTACGGGAGAACACTGAAGCTTTCTTT.

The chain has TRBV9 and TRBJ2-7; D tentatively reads TRBD1 or TRBD2 (5 bases each). Germline V gene lookup returns CDR1 SGDLS and CDR2 YYNGEE. The V end was cut by 0 bases, the J end by 4 bases, with 17 bases between. This CDR3 has 16 amino acids. CDR3 sequence: CASSVGGRGALYEQYF. In nucleotides, the CDR3 is TGTGCCAGCAGCGTAGGGGGGAGAGGGGCCTTATACGAGCAGTACTTC. The full variable domain, with the rest looked up from reference TRBV9 and TRBJ2-7, is DSGVTQTPKHLITATGQRVTLRCSPRSGDLSVYWYQQSLDQGLQFLIQYYNGEERAKGNILERFSAQQFPDLHSELNLSSLELGDSALYFCASSVGGRGALYEQYFGPGTRLTVT.

The gene calls are TRBV5-8 and TRBJ2-7; possible D gene TRBD1, 7 bases. The germline CDR1 and CDR2 sequences are SGHTS and YDEGEE. The V end was cut by 4 bases, the J end by 0 bases, with 17 bases between. The CDR3 runs to 16 residues. The CDR3 nucleotides are TGTGCCAGCAGCCAGGGGGGACAGCGCCTCTCCTACGAGCAGTACTTC. It yields the protein CASSQGGQRLSYEQYF.

V is TRBV7-9 and J is TRBJ1-4; D remains ambiguous. The length of the CDR3 is 15 residues. Trimming shortened V by 6 bases and J by 0 bases, and 11 bases separated the two germline ends. Germline CDR1 SEHNR, CDR2 FQNEAQ (reference sequence). The CDR3 DNA follows: TGTGCCAGCAGTCTCTCGGGAGCAACTAATGAAAAACTGTTTTTT. The encoded protein is CASSLSGATNEKLFF.

The chain has TRBV9 and TRBJ2-2, with TRBD1 matching over 7 bases. This CDR3 region has 13 residues. Per the germline V gene, CDR1 is SGDLS and CDR2 is YYNGEE. Trimming removed 7 bases from V and 1 base from J; junction bases left unmatched: 1. CDR3 sequence: CASRDRNTGELFF. CDR3 nucleotides: TGTGCCAGCCGGGACAGGAACACCGGGGAGCTGTTTTTT.

V gene TRBV7-9 combines with J gene TRBJ2-3, with unresolved D. Germline CDR1 and CDR2: SEHNR and FQNEAQ (reference sequence). CDR3 length: 15 residues. Between the trimmed V and J ends, which lost 7 bases and 0 bases, there was a span of 14 bases. The CDR3 DNA sequence: TGTGCCAGCACCCCTGGCGGATCTAGCACAGATACGCAGTATTTT. This codes for CASTPGGSSTDTQYF.

This chain joins TRBV29-1 and TRBJ2-3, with 8 positions matching TRBD1. Germline V gene lookup returns CDR1 SQVTM and CDR2 ANQGSEA. The CDR3 has 13 residues. V trimming: 6 bases; J trimming: 0 bases; junction bases outside the gene matches: 2. CDR3: CSVRGLSTDTQYF. In DNA form, the CDR3 reads TGCAGCGTCAGGGGGCTTAGCACAGATACGCAGTATTTT.

V is TRBV5-1 and J is TRBJ2-7; TRBD2 matches at 10 bases. Germline V gives CDR1 SGHRS, CDR2 YFSETQ. The CDR3 covers 15 residues. The V and J ends lost 3 bases and 2 bases, in that order; junction bases with no gene match: 5. The CDR3 sequence: CASSSGLAETYEQYF. DNA of the CDR3: TGCGCCAGCAGCTCCGGACTAGCGGAGACCTACGAGCAGTACTTC.

The gene calls are TRBV27 and TRBJ2-2; a weak D match, TRBD1 (5 bases). Trimming left V 3 bases short and J 4 bases short, with 15 bases between. CDR1 and CDR2 (germline): MNHEY, SMNVEV (reference sequence). CDR3 size: 16 residues. In DNA form, the CDR3 reads TGTGCCAGCAGTTTTGGGGCACGGGTTCGCACCGGGGAGCTGTTTTTT. Residues: CASSFGARVRTGELFF.

This chain links TRBV18 with TRBJ1-6; D remains unclear. Germline V lookup: CDR1 KGHSH, CDR2 LQKENI. V shed 3 bases and J shed 7 bases, with 25 bases lying between them. The CDR3 has 19 residues. CDR3 sequence reads: CASSPLRVSIGTENSPLHF. For the CDR3, the DNA is TGTGCCAGCTCACCGCTTCGGGTTTCCATCGGAACCGAAAATTCACCCCTCCACTTT.

The J gene is TRBJ2-1, the V gene TRBV5-4; TRBD1 or TRBD2 may be the D gene (6 bases each). The CDR3 consists of 12 residues. Trimming left V 0 bases short and J 15 bases short, with 13 bases between. Germline V gene sequence: CDR1 SGHNT, CDR2 YYREEE (reference sequence). CDR3: CASSLVPGAGFF. For the CDR3, the DNA is TGTGCCAGCAGCTTGGTACCGGGGGCGGGGTTCTTC. The variable domain in full, with the rest retrieved from reference TRBV5-4 and TRBJ2-1, is ETGVTQSPTHLIKTRGQQVTLRCSSQSGHNTVSWYQQALGQGPQFIFQYYREEENGRGNFPPRFSGLQFPNYSSELNVNALELDDSALYLCASSLVPGAGFFGPGTRLTVL.